This is a list of T cell receptor beta chains from one sample in a study of cytomegalovirus exposure and HLA in healthy donors. Generated by immunoSEQ multiplex PCR, the TCRdb table keeps only in-frame clones and is missing some. The table has around 200,000 clones, under 85% seen once. What was sequenced was PBMCs. These receptors were obtained from a woman aged 45-59 years in good health and CMV-seropositive. The CDR3 runs from the conserved cysteine through the conserved F or W. The order of the fields is D gene, clone size, V gene, J gene, CDR3 length, CDR3 protein, CDR3 DNA. The D gene is left open where the match is weak. The listing skips clone size in some rows; elsewhere it reads once, few, many or a size class.

D gene: TRBD1
clone size: .
V gene: TRBV7-8
J gene: TRBJ2-3
CDR3 length: 13
CDR3 protein: CASSSTGADTQYF
CDR3 DNA: TGTGCCAGCAGCTCGACAGGGGCCGATACGCAGTATTTT

D gene: .
clone size: .
V gene: TRBV7-9
J gene: TRBJ2-7
CDR3 length: 12
CDR3 protein: CSSSLEQYEQYF
CDR3 DNA: TGTTCCAGCAGCTTAGAACAGTACGAGCAGTACTTC

D gene: .
clone size: once
V gene: TRBV5-6
J gene: TRBJ1-2
CDR3 length: 14
CDR3 protein: CASSPRTAPYGYTF
CDR3 DNA: TGTGCCAGCAGCCCCCGGACTGCACCGTATGGCTACACCTTC

D gene: TRBD1
clone size: .
V gene: TRBV5-1
J gene: TRBJ1-1
CDR3 length: 14
CDR3 protein: CASSPIDRVTEAFF
CDR3 DNA: TGCGCCAGCAGTCCCATTGACAGGGTCACTGAAGCTTTCTTT

D gene: .
clone size: .
V gene: TRBV5-1
J gene: TRBJ2-7
CDR3 length: 14
CDR3 protein: CASSLDGQGDEQYF
CDR3 DNA: TGCGCCAGCAGCTTAGACGGGCAAGGGGACGAGCAGTACTTC

D gene: .
clone size: .
V gene: TRBV2
J gene: TRBJ1-6
CDR3 length: 14
CDR3 protein: CASSEAGWNSPLHF
CDR3 DNA: TGTGCCAGCAGTGAAGCCGGTTGGAATTCACCCCTCCACTTT

D gene: .
clone size: many
V gene: TRBV2
J gene: TRBJ2-6
CDR3 length: 16
CDR3 protein: CASRARVAFGANVLTF
CDR3 DNA: TGTGCCAGCAGGGCCAGGGTGGCCTTTGGGGCCAACGTCCTGACTTTC

D gene: .
clone size: once
V gene: TRBV7-3
J gene: TRBJ2-5
CDR3 length: 12
CDR3 protein: CASSPLQETQYF
CDR3 DNA: TGTGCCAGCAGCCCCCTCCAAGAGACCCAGTACTTC

D gene: TRBD1
clone size: .
V gene: TRBV19
J gene: TRBJ1-2
CDR3 length: 13
CDR3 protein: CASSKGTDYGYTF
CDR3 DNA: TGTGCCAGTAGTAAGGGGACAGACTATGGCTACACCTTC

D gene: TRBD1
clone size: .
V gene: TRBV7-2
J gene: TRBJ2-5
CDR3 length: 16
CDR3 protein: CASSRQGRLRQETQYF
CDR3 DNA: TGTGCCAGCAGCCGACAGGGCCGCCTTAGACAAGAGACCCAGTACTTC

D gene: TRBD1
clone size: .
V gene: TRBV5-1
J gene: TRBJ2-2
CDR3 length: 14
CDR3 protein: CASSGDRETGELFF
CDR3 DNA: TGCGCCAGCAGCGGAGACAGGGAGACCGGGGAGCTGTTTTTT

D gene: TRBD1
clone size: .
V gene: TRBV5-4
J gene: TRBJ1-1
CDR3 length: 15
CDR3 protein: CASSRWTGLGTEAFF
CDR3 DNA: TGTGCCAGCAGCCGATGGACAGGGCTGGGCACTGAAGCTTTCTTT

D gene: .
clone size: .
V gene: TRBV11-1
J gene: TRBJ2-3
CDR3 length: 15
CDR3 protein: CASSLDLASTDTQYF
CDR3 DNA: TGTGCCAGCAGCTTAGATTTAGCGTCCACAGATACGCAGTATTTT

D gene: .
clone size: .
V gene: TRBV4-1
J gene: TRBJ2-5
CDR3 length: 13
CDR3 protein: CASSQRGRETQYF
CDR3 DNA: TGCGCCAGCAGCCAGCGGGGGCGAGAGACCCAGTACTTC

D gene: TRBD1
clone size: .
V gene: TRBV30
J gene: TRBJ1-6
CDR3 length: 13
CDR3 protein: CAWSLQGNSPLHF
CDR3 DNA: TGTGCCTGGAGTCTACAGGGGAATTCACCCCTCCACTTT

D gene: TRBD1
clone size: .
V gene: TRBV7-2
J gene: TRBJ2-7
CDR3 length: 14
CDR3 protein: CASSHRQGGYEQYF
CDR3 DNA: TGTGCCAGCAGCCACCGACAGGGTGGGTACGAGCAGTACTTC

D gene: .
clone size: .
V gene: TRBV7-2
J gene: TRBJ1-5
CDR3 length: 13
CDR3 protein: CASSLRGNQPQHF
CDR3 DNA: TGTGCCAGCAGCTTAAGAGGGAATCAGCCCCAGCATTTT

D gene: .
clone size: .
V gene: TRBV12-5
J gene: TRBJ1-5
CDR3 length: 17
CDR3 protein: CASGLVVLDSRNQPQHF
CDR3 DNA: TGTGCTAGTGGTTTGGTAGTGCTGGACAGTCGCAATCAGCCCCAGCATTTT

D gene: .
clone size: .
V gene: TRBV5-1
J gene: TRBJ1-2
CDR3 length: 14
CDR3 protein: CASSRTDLNYGYTF
CDR3 DNA: TGCGCCAGCAGCCGAACGGACTTGAACTATGGCTACACCTTC

D gene: TRBD1
clone size: .
V gene: TRBV9
J gene: TRBJ2-5
CDR3 length: 15
CDR3 protein: CASSSGTGGQETQYF
CDR3 DNA: TGTGCCAGCAGCTCGGGGACAGGGGGACAAGAGACCCAGTACTTC

D gene: .
clone size: .
V gene: TRBV2
J gene: TRBJ2-3
CDR3 length: 14
CDR3 protein: CASSEYSHTDTQYF
CDR3 DNA: TGTGCCAGCAGTGAATACAGTCACACAGATACGCAGTATTTT

D gene: TRBD1
clone size: .
V gene: TRBV29-1
J gene: TRBJ1-2
CDR3 length: 14
CDR3 protein: CSVRTGISNYGYTF
CDR3 DNA: TGCAGCGTCCGGACAGGCATATCTAACTATGGCTACACCTTC

D gene: .
clone size: few
V gene: TRBV6-6
J gene: TRBJ1-1
CDR3 length: 16
CDR3 protein: CASSPPTRALNTEAFF
CDR3 DNA: TGTGCCAGCAGTCCACCCACCAGGGCCTTGAACACTGAAGCTTTCTTT

D gene: TRBD1
clone size: .
V gene: TRBV10-1
J gene: TRBJ2-3
CDR3 length: 15
CDR3 protein: CASSERGQGFDTQYF
CDR3 DNA: TGCGCCAGCAGTGAGAGGGGGCAGGGGTTCGATACGCAGTATTTT